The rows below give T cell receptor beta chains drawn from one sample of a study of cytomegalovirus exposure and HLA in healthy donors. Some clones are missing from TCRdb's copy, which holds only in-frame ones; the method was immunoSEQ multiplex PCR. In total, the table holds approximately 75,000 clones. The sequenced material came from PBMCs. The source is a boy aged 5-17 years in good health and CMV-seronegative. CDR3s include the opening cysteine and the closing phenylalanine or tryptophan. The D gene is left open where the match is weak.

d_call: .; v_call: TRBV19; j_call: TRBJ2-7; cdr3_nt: TGTGCCAGTAGCGACCCAAGCTTAGCCCCCTACGAGCAGTACTTC; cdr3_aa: CASSDPSLAPYEQYF
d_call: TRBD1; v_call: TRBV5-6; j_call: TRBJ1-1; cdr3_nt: TGTGCCAGCAGCTCGACAGGGTTTGGGACTGAAGCTTTCTTT; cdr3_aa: CASSSTGFGTEAFF
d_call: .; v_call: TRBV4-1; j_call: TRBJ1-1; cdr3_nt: TGCGCCAGCAGCCAAGACTGGCGGGGCGGGCCCGACACCGAAGCTTTCTTT; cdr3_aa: CASSQDWRGGPDTEAFF
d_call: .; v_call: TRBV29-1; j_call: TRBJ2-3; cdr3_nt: TGCAGCGTTTCGGACTCACCTAGCACAGATACGCAGTATTTT; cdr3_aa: CSVSDSPSTDTQYF
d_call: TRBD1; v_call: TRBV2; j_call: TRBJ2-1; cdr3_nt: TGTGCCAGTAGACCGGGACAGGGAATCAATGAGCAGTTCTTC; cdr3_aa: CASRPGQGINEQFF
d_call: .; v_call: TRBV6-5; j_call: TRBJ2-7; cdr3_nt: TGTGCCAGCAGTTACTCCGCGGGGAGAAGGGGCGAGCAGTACTTC; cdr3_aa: CASSYSAGRRGEQYF
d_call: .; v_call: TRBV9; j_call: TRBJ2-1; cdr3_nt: TGTGCCAGCAGCGTAGCTCTGTCCCTAAGTTACAATGAGCAGTTCTTC; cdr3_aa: CASSVALSLSYNEQFF
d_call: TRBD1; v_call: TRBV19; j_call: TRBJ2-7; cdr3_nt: TGTGCCAGTAGTAGGACAGGGGGCGACTACGAGCAGTACTTC; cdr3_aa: CASSRTGGDYEQYF
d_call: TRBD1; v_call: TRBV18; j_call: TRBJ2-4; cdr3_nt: TGTGCCAGCTCACCCCCCGGACAGGGTGGGTACATTCAGTACTTC; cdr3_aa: CASSPPGQGGYIQYF
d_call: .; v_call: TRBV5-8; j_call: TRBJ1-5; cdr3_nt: TGTGCCAGCAGCTTGGTGGTAGGGGTCTTAAATCAGCCCCAGCATTTT; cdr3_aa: CASSLVVGVLNQPQHF
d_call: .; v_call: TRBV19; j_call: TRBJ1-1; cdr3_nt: TGTGCCAGTAGTATTGGTGCGGGTGAAGCTTTCTTT; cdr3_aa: CASSIGAGEAFF
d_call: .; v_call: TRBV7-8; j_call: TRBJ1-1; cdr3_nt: TGTGCCAGCAGCTCAACCGGGAAAAAAAACACTGAAGCTTTCTTT; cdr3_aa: CASSSTGKKNTEAFF
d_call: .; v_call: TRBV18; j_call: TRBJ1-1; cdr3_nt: TGTGCCAGCTCACCGGGACAACCGAACACTGAAGCTTTCTTT; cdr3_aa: CASSPGQPNTEAFF
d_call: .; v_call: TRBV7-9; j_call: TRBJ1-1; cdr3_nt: TGTGCCAGCAGCTCCGGGAGGGAGACTGAAGCTTTCTTT; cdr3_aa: CASSSGRETEAFF
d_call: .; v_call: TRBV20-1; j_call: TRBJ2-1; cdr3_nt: TGCAGTGCTAGGGCCAATGAGCAGTTCTTC; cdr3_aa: CSARANEQFF
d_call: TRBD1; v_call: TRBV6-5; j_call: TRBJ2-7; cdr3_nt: TGTGCCAGCCACCGGGACAGACTACACTACGAGCAGTACTTC; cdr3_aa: CASHRDRLHYEQYF
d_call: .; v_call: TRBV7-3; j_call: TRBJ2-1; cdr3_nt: TGTGCCAGCAGCTTAAGTCCTTGGATCCGCGGCTACAATGAGCAGTTCTTC; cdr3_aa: CASSLSPWIRGYNEQFF